Shown below are 5 T cell receptor beta chains from a single sample sequenced in a study of CD8+ T cells in alopecia areata. Reverse transcription of extracted RNA yielded cDNA, which provided the sequencing template. TCRdb's copy holds only in-frame clones and misses some; the assay was immunoSEQ multiplex PCR. The sample includes roughly 250,000 clones, approximately 61% of them seen just once. Material: CD4+ T cells sorted from blood, obtained at week 0. All receptors derive from a human donor with alopecia areata.

V usage is TRBV7-9 and J usage is TRBJ2-6; D unresolved. The CDR3 is 16 residues long. Germline CDR1 is SEHNR and CDR2 is FQNEAQ (reference sequence). V gave up 7 bases and J gave up 0 bases, with 13 bases separating them. The DNA of the CDR3 is TGTGCCAGCAATGCGGCAGGCCGCTCTGGGGCCAACGTCCTGACTTTC. As protein: CASNAAGRSGANVLTF.

This clone has more than one count but fewer than ten. This rearrangement joins TRBV4-3 to TRBJ2-2, with a possible D match to TRBD2 (5 bases). Germline-derived CDR1 and CDR2 are LGHNA and YSLEER. V dropped 3 bases and J dropped 0 bases, with 8 bases sitting between them. This CDR3 is 15 amino acids long. The CDR3 reads CASSHSRANTGELFF. In nucleotides, the CDR3 is TGCGCCAGCAGCCATTCGAGGGCGAACACCGGGGAGCTGTTTTTT.

The genes are TRBV4-1 and TRBJ2-5; D uncertain. The CDR3 has 12 residues. V was pared by 0 bases and J by 5 bases, with 4 bases between. CDR1 is MGHRA and CDR2 is YSYEKL in the germline V gene. The CDR3 nucleotides are TGCGCCAGCAGCCAAGATCGGGAGACCCAGTACTTC. Protein product: CASSQDRETQYF.

V and J are TRBV6-6 and TRBJ2-3; no clear D. Germline CDR1 and CDR2: MNHNY and SVGAGI (reference sequence). CDR3 length: 14 residues. V was pared by 3 bases and J by 0 bases, with 7 bases between. The chain's CDR3 is CASSYYQSTDTQYF. In DNA form, the CDR3 reads TGTGCCAGCAGTTATTATCAGAGCACAGATACGCAGTATTTT.

V usage is TRBV7-2 and J usage is TRBJ2-7; 10 bases are a match to TRBD1. Germline CDR1 is SGHTA and CDR2 is FQGNSA. The CDR3 sequence is 15 residues long. Losses at the gene ends were 4 bases for V and 2 bases for J; bases not matched to a gene: 5. The CDR3 is CASSWTGQGTYEQYF. Written as DNA, the CDR3 is TGTGCCAGCAGCTGGACGGGACAGGGGACCTACGAGCAGTACTTC.